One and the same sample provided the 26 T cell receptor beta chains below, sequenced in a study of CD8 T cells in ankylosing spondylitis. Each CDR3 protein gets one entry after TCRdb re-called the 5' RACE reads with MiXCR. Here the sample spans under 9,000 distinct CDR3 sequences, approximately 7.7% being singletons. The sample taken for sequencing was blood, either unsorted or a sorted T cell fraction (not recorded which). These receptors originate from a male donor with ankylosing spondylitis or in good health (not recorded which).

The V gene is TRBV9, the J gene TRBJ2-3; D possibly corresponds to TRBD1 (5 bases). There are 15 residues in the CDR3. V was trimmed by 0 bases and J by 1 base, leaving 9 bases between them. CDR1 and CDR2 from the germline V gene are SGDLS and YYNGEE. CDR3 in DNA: TGTGCCAGCAGCGTAGAGGGGCGTGGCACAGATACGCAGTATTTT. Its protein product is CASSVEGRGTDTQYF.

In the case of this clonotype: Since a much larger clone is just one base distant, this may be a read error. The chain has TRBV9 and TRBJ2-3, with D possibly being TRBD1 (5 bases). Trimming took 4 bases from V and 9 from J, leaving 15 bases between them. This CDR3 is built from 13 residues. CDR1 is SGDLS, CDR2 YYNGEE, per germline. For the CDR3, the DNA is TGTGCCAGCAGCATAGGAAGGCAGGGCACGCAGTATTTT. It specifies CASSIGRQGTQYF.

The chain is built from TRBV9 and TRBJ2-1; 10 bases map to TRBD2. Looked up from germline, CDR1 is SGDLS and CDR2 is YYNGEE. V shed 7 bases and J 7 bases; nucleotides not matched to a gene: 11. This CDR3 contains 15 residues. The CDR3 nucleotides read TGTGCCAGCGGCGGCCTTACTAGCGGGATAAATGAGCAGTTCTTC. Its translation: CASGGLTSGINEQFF.

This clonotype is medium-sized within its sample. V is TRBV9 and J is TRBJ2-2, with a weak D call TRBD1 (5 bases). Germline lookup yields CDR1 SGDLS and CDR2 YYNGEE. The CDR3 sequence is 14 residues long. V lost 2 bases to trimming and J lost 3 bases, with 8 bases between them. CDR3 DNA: TGTGCCAGCAGCGTTACAGGAGACACCGGGGAGCTGTTTTTT. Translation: CASSVTGDTGELFF.

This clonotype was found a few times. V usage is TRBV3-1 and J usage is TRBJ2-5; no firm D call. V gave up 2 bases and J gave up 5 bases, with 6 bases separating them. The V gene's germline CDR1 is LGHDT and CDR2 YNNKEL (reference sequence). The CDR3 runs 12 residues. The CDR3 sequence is CASSQMGETQYF. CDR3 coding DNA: TGTGCCAGCAGCCAAATGGGCGAGACCCAGTACTTC.

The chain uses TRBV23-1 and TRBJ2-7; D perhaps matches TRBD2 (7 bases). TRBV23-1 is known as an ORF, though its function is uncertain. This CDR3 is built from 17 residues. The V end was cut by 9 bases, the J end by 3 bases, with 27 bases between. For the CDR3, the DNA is TGCGCCAGAGTAGGGGGGGATAAGTTATCAGCGAACTACGAGCAGTACGTC. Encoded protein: CARVGGDKLSANYEQYV.

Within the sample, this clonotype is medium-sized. In DNA, the CDR3 is TGTGCCAGCAGCGCTAGCGGGACCATTGGGAATGAGCAGTTCTTC. It translates to CASSASGTIGNEQFF. The chain combines TRBV9 with TRBJ2-1; 9 bases are shared with TRBD2. With V trimmed by 3 bases and J by 7 bases, 8 bases remained unmatched. From germline, CDR1 is SGDLS and CDR2 YYNGEE. CDR3 length: 15 residues. Looking up the rest from reference TRBV9 and TRBJ2-1 gives the full variable domain: DSGVTQTPKHLITATGQRVTLRCSPRSGDLSVYWYQQSLDQGLQFLIQYYNGEERAKGNILERFSAQQFPDLHSELNLSSLELGDSALYFCASSASGTIGNEQFFGPGTRLTVL.

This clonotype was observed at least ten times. The CDR3 DNA reads TGTGCCAGCAACCTACAGGGAGGGGGCCAAGAGACCCAGTACTTC. This translates into CASNLQGGGQETQYF. The chain combines TRBV9 with TRBJ2-5, with D possibly matching TRBD2 (7 bases). This CDR3 is built from 15 residues. Trimming shortened V by 6 bases and J by 1 base, and 16 bases separated the two germline ends. The germline V gene encodes CDR1 SGDLS and CDR2 YYNGEE.

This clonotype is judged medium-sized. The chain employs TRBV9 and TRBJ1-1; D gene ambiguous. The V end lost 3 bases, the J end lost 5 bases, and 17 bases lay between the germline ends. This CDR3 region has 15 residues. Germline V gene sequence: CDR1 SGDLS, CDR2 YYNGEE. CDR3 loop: CASSASGGWRTEAFF. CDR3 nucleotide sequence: TGTGCCAGCAGCGCGAGTGGCGGGTGGCGGACTGAAGCTTTCTTT.

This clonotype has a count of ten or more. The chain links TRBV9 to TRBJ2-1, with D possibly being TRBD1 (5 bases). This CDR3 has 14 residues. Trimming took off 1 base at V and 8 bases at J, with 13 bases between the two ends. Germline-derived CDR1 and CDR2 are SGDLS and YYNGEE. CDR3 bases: TGTGCCAGCAGCGTATCAGGCAGGGTCGATGAGCAGTTCTTC. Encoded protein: CASSVSGRVDEQFF.

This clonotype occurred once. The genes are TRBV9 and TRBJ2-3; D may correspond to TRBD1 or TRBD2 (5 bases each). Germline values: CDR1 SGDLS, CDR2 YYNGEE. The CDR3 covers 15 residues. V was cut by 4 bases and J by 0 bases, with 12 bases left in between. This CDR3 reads CASSSQGGSTDTQYF. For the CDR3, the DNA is TGTGCCAGCAGCTCCCAGGGCGGGAGCACAGATACGCAGTATTTT.

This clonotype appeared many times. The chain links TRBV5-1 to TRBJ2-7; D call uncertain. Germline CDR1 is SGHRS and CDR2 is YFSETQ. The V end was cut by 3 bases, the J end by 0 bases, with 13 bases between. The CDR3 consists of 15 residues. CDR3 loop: CASSSSGAPSYEQYV. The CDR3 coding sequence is TGCGCCAGCAGCTCCTCTGGTGCCCCCTCCTACGAGCAGTACGTC.

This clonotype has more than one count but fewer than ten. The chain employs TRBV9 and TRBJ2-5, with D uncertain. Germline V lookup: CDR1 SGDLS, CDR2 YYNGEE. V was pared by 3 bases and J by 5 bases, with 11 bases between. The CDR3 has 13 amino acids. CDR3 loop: CASSAPSEETQYF. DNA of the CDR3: TGTGCCAGCAGCGCCCCTTCGGAGGAGACCCAGTACTTC.

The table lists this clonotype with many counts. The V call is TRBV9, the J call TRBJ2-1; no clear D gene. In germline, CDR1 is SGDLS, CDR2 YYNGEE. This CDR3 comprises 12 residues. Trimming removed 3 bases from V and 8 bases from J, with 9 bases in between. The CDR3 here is CASSGPWDEQFF. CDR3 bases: TGTGCCAGCAGCGGACCTTGGGATGAGCAGTTCTTC.

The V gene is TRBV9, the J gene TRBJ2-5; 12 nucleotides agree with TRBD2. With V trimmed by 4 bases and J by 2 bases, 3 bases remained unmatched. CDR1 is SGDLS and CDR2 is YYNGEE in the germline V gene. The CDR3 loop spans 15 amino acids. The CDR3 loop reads CASSLGLAGQETQYF. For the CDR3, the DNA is TGTGCCAGCAGCCTCGGACTAGCGGGGCAAGAGACCCAGTACTTC.

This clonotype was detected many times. The CDR3 region has the DNA TGTGCCAGCAGCGTATCGGCAGCAACTAATGAAAAACTGTTTTTT. Translated: CASSVSAATNEKLFF. This rearrangement joins TRBV9 to TRBJ1-4; D gene ambiguous. In germline, CDR1 is SGDLS, CDR2 YYNGEE. V lost 1 base to trimming and J lost 0 bases, with 7 bases between them. This CDR3 is 15 amino acids long.

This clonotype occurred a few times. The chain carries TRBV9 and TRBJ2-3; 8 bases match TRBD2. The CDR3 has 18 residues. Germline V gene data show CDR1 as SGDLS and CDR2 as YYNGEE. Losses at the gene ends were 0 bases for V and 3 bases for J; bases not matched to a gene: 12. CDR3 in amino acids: CASSVASGSRGSTDTQYF. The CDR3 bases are TGTGCCAGCAGCGTAGCGAGCGGGAGTAGGGGTTCAACAGATACGCAGTATTTT.

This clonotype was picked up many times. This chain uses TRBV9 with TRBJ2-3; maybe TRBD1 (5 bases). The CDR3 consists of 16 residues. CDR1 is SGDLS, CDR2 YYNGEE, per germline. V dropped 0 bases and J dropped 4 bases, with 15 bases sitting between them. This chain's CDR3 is CASSVEGKIFADTQYF. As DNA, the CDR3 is TGTGCCAGCAGCGTAGAGGGGAAGATTTTCGCAGATACGCAGTATTTT.

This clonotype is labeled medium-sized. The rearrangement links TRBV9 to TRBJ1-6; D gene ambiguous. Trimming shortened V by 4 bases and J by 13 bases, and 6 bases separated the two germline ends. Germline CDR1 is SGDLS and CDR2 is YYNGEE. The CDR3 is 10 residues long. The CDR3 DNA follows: TGTGCCAGCAGCCCGAAGCCCCTCCACTTT. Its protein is CASSPKPLHF.

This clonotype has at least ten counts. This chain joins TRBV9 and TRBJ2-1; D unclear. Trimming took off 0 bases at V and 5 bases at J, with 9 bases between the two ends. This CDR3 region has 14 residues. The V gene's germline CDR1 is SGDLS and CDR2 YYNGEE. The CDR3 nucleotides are TGTGCCAGCAGCGTAGGAAGGCTTAACAATGAGCAGTTCTTC. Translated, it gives CASSVGRLNNEQFF.

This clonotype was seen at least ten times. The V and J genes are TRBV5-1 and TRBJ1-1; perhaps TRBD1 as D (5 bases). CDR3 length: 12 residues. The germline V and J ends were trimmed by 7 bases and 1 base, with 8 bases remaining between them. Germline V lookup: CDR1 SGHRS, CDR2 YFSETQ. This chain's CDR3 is CASDQGNTEAFF. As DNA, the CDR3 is TGCGCCAGCGACCAGGGGAACACTGAAGCTTTCTTT.

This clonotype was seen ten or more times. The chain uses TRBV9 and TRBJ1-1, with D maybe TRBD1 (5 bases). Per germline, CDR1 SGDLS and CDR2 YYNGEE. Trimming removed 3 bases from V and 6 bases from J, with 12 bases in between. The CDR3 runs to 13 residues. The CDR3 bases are TGTGCCAGCAGCGGGCTAGGGGAGGCTGAAGCTTTCTTT. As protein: CASSGLGEAEAFF.

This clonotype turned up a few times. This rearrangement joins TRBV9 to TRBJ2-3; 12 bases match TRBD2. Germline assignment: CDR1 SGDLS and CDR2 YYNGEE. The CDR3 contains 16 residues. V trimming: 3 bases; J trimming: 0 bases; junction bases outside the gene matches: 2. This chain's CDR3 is CASSAGLAGSTDTQYF. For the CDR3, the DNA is TGTGCCAGCAGCGCTGGACTAGCGGGGAGCACAGATACGCAGTATTTT.

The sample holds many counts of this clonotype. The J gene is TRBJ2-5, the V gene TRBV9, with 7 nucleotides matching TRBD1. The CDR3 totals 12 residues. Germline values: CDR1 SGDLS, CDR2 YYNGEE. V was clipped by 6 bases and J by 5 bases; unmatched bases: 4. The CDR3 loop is CASNRGGETQYF. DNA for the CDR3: TGTGCCAGCAACAGGGGCGGGGAGACCCAGTACTTC.

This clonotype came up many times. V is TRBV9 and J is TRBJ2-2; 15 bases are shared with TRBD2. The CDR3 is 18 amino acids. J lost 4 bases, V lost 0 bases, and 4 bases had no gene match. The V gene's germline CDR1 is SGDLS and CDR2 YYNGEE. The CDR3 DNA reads TGTGCCAGCAGCGTAGATTCGGGACTAGCGGGGGGCACCGGGGAGCTGTTTTTT. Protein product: CASSVDSGLAGGTGELFF.

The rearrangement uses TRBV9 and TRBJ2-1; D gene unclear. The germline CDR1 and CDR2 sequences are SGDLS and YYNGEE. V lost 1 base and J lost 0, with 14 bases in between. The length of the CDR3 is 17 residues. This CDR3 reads CASSVNLGFSSYNEQFF. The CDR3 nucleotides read TGTGCCAGCAGCGTAAATTTAGGGTTTAGCTCCTACAATGAGCAGTTCTTC.